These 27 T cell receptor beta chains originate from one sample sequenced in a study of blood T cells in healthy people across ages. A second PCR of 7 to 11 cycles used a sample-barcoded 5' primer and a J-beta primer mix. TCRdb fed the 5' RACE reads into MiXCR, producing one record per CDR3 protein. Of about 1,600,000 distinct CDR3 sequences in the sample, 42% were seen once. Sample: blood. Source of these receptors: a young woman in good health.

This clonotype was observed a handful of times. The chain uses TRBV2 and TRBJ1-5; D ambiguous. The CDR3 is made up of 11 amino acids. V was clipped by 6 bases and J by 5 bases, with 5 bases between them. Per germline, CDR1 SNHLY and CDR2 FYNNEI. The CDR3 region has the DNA TGTGCCAGCAGGAGTGATCAGCCCCAGCATTTT. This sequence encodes CASRSDQPQHF. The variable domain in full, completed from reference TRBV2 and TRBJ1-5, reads EPEVTQTPSHQVTQMGQEVILRCVPISNHLYFYWYRQILGQKVEFLVSFYNNEISEKSEIFDDQFSVERPDGSNFTLKIRSTKLEDSAMYFCASRSDQPQHFGDGTRLSIL.

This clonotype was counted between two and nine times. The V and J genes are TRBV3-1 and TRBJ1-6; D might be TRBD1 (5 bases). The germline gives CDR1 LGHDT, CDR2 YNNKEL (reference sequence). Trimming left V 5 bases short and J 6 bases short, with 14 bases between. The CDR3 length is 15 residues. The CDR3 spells CASSTRQTGNSPLHF. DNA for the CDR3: TGTGCCAGCAGCACTCGACAGACGGGTAATTCACCCCTCCACTTT. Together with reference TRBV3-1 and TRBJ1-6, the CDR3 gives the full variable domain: DTAVSQTPKYLVTQMGNDKSIKCEQNLGHDTMYWYKQDSKKFLKIMFSYNNKELIINETVPNRFSPKSPDKAHLNLHINSLELGDSAVYFCASSTRQTGNSPLHFGNGTRLTVT.

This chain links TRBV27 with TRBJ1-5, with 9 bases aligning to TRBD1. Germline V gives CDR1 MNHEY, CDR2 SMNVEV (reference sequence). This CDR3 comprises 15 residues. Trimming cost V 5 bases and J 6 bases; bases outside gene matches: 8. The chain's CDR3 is CASSPGTGSAQPQHF. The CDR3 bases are TGTGCCAGCAGTCCAGGGACAGGGTCCGCTCAGCCCCAGCATTTT.

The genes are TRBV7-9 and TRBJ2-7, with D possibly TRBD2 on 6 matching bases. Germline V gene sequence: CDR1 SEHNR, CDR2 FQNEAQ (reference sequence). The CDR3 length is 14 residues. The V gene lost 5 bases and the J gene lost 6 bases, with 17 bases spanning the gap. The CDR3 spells CASSTTGTAGEQYF. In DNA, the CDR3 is TGTGCCAGCAGCACCACCGGGACTGCAGGCGAGCAGTACTTC.

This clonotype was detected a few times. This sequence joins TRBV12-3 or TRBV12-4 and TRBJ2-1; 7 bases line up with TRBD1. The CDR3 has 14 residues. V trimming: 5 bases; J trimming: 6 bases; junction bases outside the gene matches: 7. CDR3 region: CASSLTGSLNEQFF. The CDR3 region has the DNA TGTGCCAGCAGTCTGACAGGGTCCCTCAATGAGCAGTTCTTC.

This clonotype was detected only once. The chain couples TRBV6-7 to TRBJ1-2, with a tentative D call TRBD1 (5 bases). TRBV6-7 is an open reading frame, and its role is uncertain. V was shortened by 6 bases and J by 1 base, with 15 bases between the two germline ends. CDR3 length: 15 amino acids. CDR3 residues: CASSYTGPSNYGYTF. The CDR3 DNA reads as TGTGCCAGCAGCTATACAGGCCCCAGTAACTATGGCTACACCTTC.

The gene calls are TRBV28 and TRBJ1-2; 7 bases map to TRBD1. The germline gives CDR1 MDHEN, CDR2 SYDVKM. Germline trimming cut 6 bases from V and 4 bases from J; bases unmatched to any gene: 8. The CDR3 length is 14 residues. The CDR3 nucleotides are TGTGCCAGCAGCTGGGGGACAGCTCGCTATGGCTACACCTTC. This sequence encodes CASSWGTARYGYTF.

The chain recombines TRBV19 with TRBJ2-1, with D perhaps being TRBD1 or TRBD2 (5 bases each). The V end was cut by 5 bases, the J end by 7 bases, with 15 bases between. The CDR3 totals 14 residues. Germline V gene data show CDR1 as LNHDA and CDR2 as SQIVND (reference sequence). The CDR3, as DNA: TGTGCCAGTAGTTGGGGGAGCTCTAGAAATGAGCAGTTCTTC. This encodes CASSWGSSRNEQFF.

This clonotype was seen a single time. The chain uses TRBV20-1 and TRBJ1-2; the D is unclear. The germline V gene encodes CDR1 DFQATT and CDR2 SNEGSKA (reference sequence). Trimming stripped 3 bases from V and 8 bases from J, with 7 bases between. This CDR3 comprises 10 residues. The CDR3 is CSARSGGYTF. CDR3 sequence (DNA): TGCAGTGCTAGGTCCGGAGGCTACACCTTC.

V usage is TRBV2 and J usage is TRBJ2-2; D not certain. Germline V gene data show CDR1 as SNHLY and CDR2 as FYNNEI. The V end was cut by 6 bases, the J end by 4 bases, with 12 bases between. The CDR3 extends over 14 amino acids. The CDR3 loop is CASSFTRSTGELFF. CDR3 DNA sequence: TGTGCCAGCAGCTTCACCCGGAGCACCGGGGAGCTGTTTTTT.

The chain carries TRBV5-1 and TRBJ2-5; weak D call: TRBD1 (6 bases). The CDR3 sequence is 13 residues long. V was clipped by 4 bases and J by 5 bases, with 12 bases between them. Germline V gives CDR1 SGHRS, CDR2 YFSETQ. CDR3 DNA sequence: TGCGCCAGCAGCAATACAGGGCAGGAGACCCAGTACTTC. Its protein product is CASSNTGQETQYF.

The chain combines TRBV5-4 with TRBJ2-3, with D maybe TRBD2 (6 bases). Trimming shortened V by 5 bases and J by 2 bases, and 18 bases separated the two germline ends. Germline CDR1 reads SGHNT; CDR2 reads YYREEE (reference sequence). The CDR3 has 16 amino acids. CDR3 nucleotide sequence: TGTGCCAGCAGACTTCCAGGGCGGGACTCCACAGATACGCAGTATTTT. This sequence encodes CASRLPGRDSTDTQYF.

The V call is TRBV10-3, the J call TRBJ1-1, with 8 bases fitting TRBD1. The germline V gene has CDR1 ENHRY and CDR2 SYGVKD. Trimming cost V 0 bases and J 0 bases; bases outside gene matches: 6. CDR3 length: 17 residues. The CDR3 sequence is CAISESGQGSMNTEAFF. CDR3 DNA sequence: TGTGCCATCAGTGAGTCCGGACAGGGATCCATGAACACTGAAGCTTTCTTT.

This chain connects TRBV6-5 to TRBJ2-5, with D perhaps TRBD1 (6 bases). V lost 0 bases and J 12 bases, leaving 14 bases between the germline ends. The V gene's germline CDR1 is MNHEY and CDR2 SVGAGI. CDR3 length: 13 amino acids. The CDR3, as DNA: TGTGCCAGCAGTTACTCGCTTACAGGGTCGGAGTACTTC. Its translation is CASSYSLTGSEYF.

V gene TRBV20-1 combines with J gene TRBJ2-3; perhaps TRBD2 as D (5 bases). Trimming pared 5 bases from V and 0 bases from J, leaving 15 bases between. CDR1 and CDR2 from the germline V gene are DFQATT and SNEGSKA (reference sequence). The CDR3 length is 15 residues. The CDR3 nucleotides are TGCAGTGCTCCCTGGACTCTACCTAGCACAGATACGCAGTATTTT. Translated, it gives CSAPWTLPSTDTQYF.

The CDR3 loop reads CSATGLPYTGDTQYF. The CDR3 DNA follows: TGCAGTGCTACCGGACTGCCCTATACCGGAGATACGCAGTATTTT. The rearrangement uses TRBV20-1 and TRBJ2-3; a possible D gene is TRBD2 (5 bases). V was cut by 4 bases and J by 5 bases, with 19 bases left in between. Germline CDR1 reads DFQATT; CDR2 reads SNEGSKA (reference sequence). The CDR3 sequence is 15 residues long.

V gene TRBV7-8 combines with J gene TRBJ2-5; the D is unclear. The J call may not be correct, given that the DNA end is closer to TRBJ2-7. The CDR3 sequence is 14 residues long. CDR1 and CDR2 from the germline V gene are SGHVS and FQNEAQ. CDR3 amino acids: CASSPRQLGYEQYF. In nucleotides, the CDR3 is TGTGCCAGCAGCCCTCGCCAACTGGGGTACGAGCAGTACTTC.

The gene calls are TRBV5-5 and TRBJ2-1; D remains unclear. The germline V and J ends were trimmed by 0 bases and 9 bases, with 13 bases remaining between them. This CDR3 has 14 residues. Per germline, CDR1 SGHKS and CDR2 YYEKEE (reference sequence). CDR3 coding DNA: TGTGCCAGCAGCTTGGGTCACTACTCCCCTGAGCAGTTCTTC. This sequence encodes CASSLGHYSPEQFF.

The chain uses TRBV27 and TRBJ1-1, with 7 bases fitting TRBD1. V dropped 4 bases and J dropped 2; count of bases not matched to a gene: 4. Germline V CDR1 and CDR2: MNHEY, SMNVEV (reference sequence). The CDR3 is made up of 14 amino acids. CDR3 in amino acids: CASSYGTVNTEAFF. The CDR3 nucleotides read TGTGCCAGCAGTTACGGGACAGTTAACACTGAAGCTTTCTTT.

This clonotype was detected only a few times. In nucleotides, the CDR3 is TGTGCCACAGGAGCGGGGGGCAACGAGCAGTACTTC. It specifies CATGAGGNEQYF. The V and J genes are TRBV10-3 and TRBJ2-7; 9 bases fit TRBD2. The trim removed 10 bases at V and 5 bases at J, leaving 6 bases unmatched. This CDR3 comprises 12 residues. CDR1 is ENHRY, CDR2 SYGVKD, per germline.

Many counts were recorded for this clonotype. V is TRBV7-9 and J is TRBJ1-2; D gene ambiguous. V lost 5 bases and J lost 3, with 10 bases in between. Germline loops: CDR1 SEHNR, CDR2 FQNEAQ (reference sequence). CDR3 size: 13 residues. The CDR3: CASSTIMDYGYTF. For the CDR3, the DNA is TGTGCCAGCAGCACGATAATGGACTATGGCTACACCTTC.

This chain's CDR3 is CASSFGTGVLTDTQYF. The DNA of the CDR3 is TGTGCCAGCAGCTTCGGGACAGGAGTCCTCACAGATACGCAGTATTTT. V and J are TRBV7-9 and TRBJ2-3; TRBD1 matches at 8 bases. Germline lookup yields CDR1 SEHNR and CDR2 FQNEAQ (reference sequence). The CDR3 loop spans 16 amino acids. The trim removed 3 bases at V and 2 bases at J, leaving 7 bases unmatched. The full variable domain, in which reference TRBV7-9 and TRBJ2-3 provide the parts outside the CDR3, is DTGVSQNPRHKITKRGQNVTFRCDPISEHNRLYWYRQTLGQGPEFLTYFQNEAQLEKSRLLSDRFSAERPKGSFSTLEIQRTEQGDSAMYLCASSFGTGVLTDTQYFGPGTRLTVL.

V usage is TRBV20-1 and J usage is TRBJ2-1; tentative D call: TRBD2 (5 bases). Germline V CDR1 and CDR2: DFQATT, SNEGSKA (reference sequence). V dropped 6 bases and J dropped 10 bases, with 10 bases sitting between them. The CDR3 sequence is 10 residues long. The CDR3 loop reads CSAADCEQFF. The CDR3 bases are TGCAGTGCCGCGGACTGCGAGCAGTTCTTC.

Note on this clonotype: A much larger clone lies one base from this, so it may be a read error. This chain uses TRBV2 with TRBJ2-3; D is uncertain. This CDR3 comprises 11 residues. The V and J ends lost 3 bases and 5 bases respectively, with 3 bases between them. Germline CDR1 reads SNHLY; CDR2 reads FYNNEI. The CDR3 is CASSEVDTQYF. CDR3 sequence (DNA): TGTGCCAGCAGTGAGGTAGATACGCAGTATTTT.

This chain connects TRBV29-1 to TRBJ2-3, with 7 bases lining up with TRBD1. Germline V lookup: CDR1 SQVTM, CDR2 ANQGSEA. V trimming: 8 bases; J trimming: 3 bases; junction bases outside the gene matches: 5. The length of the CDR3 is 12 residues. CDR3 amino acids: CSCRGLTDTQYF. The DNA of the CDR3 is TGCAGCTGTAGGGGGCTGACAGATACGCAGTATTTT.

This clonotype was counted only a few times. The CDR3 is CASSFRTSGRGGNEQFF. In nucleotides, the CDR3 is TGTGCCAGCAGTTTTCGGACTAGCGGGAGAGGAGGCAATGAGCAGTTCTTC. This sequence joins TRBV6-5 and TRBJ2-1; 13 nucleotides align to TRBD2. The CDR3 runs 17 residues. CDR1 is MNHEY and CDR2 is SVGAGI in the germline V gene. The trim removed 4 bases at V and 6 bases at J, leaving 9 bases unmatched.

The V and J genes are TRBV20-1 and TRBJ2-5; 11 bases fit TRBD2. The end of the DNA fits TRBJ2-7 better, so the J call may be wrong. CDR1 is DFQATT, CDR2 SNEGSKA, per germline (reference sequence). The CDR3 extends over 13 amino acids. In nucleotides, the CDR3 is TGCAGTGCCCCGGGACTAGCGGTGGGCGAGCAGTACTTC. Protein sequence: CSAPGLAVGEQYF.